This T cell receptor beta chain was recovered during a study of OX40 agonist ivuxolimab in advanced cancers. With 3 bases removed from V and 5 bases from J, the gap between germline ends came to 8 bases. This CDR3 is 13 amino acids long. Per the germline V gene, CDR1 is KGHSH and CDR2 is LQKENI. Sequencing was performed with immunoSEQ multiplex PCR; in TCRdb, only in-frame clones are kept and a portion is missing. The sample has around 80,000 clones, roughly 84% seen once. The chain carries TRBV18 and TRBJ2-4, with no clear D. Specimen: CD4+ or CD8+ T cells sorted from blood, collected in a trial of the OX40 agonist ivuxolimab. This sequence originates from an adult with an advanced solid tumor such as melanoma, head and neck, liver or kidney cancer. CDR3 DNA sequence: TGTGCCAGCTCACCGGGGTTGGAAAACATTCAGTACTTC. Protein sequence: CASSPGLENIQYF. Together with reference TRBV18 and TRBJ2-4, the CDR3 gives the full variable domain: NAGVMQNPRHLVRRRGQEARLRCSPMKGHSHVYWYRQLPEEGLKFMVYLQKENIIDESGMPKERFSAEFPKEGPSILRIQQVVRGDSAAYFCASSPGLENIQYFGAGTRLSVL.